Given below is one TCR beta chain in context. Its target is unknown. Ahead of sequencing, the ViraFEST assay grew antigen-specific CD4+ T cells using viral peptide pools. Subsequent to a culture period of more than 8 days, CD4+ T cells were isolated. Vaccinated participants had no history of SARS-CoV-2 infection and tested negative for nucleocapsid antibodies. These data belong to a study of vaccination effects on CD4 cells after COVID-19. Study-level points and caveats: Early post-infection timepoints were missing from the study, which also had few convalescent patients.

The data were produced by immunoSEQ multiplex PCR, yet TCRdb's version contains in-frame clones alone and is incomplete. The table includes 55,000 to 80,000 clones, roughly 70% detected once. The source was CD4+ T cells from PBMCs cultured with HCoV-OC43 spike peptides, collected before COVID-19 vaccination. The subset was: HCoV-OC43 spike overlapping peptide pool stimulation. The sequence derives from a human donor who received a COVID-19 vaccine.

CDR3 sequence reads: CASSEGTVQPLHF. The DNA of the CDR3 is TGTGCCAGCAGCGAGGGGACAGTCCAACCCCTCCACTTT. The chain carries TRBV9 and TRBJ1-6; TRBD1 aligns across 7 bases. The trim removed 3 bases at V and 12 bases at J, leaving 6 bases unmatched. The CDR3 runs to 13 residues. Germline V gives CDR1 SGDLS, CDR2 YYNGEE. Full variable domain (outside the CDR3, taken from reference TRBV9 and TRBJ1-6): DSGVTQTPKHLITATGQRVTLRCSPRSGDLSVYWYQQSLDQGLQFLIQYYNGEERAKGNILERFSAQQFPDLHSELNLSSLELGDSALYFCASSEGTVQPLHFGNGTRLTVT.